The 16 T cell receptor beta chains below come from one sample, sequenced in a study of graft-versus-host responses after intestinal transplantation. What these receptors recognize is not known. Repertoires were generated with immunoSEQ multiplex PCR, while TCRdb's copy carries only in-frame clones and drops some. The table shows about 130,000 clones, with around 90% occurring only once. The sample in question was unstimulated CD4+ T cells sorted from spleen or lymph node cells, obtained before intestinal transplant. The receptors stem from a human donor who received an intestinal transplant.

The V gene is TRBV5-6, the J gene TRBJ2-1; 9 nucleotides agree with TRBD1. V dropped 3 bases and J dropped 8; count of bases not matched to a gene: 3. This CDR3 contains 13 residues. Per germline, CDR1 SGHDT and CDR2 YYEEEE. CDR3 DNA sequence: TGTGCCAGCAGCTGGGGACAGGGTTATGAGCAGTTCTTC. Translating it yields CASSWGQGYEQFF.

V gene TRBV5-4 combines with J gene TRBJ2-2; 8 bases align to TRBD1. This CDR3 region has 15 residues. Losses at the gene ends were 4 bases for V and 4 bases for J; bases not matched to a gene: 6. CDR1 and CDR2 from the germline V gene are SGHNT and YYREEE (reference sequence). The CDR3 nucleotides read TGTGCCAGCAGCCGACAGGGGCGGTCCACCGGGGAGCTGTTTTTT. This codes for CASSRQGRSTGELFF.

Regarding this clone: The junction departs from the called germline gene at one end, perhaps through a read error. This sample also contains other DNA sequences that code for the same CDR3. The chain has TRBV19 and TRBJ1-1; TRBD1 matches 7 bases. Germline loops: CDR1 LNHDA, CDR2 SQIVND (reference sequence). The CDR3 extends over 13 amino acids. The CDR3 region is CASSTTGNTEAFF. In nucleotides, the CDR3 is TGTGCCAGTAGTACGACAGGGAACACTGAGGCTTTCTTT.

The gene calls are TRBV6-5 and TRBJ2-2; D is unresolved. The CDR3 is 15 amino acids. The V end lost 2 bases, the J end lost 1 base, and 8 bases lay between the germline ends. From germline, CDR1 is MNHEY and CDR2 SVGAGI. CDR3 sequence (DNA): TGTGCCAGCAGTTACGGGTGGAGGAACACCGGGGAGCTGTTTTTT. This encodes CASSYGWRNTGELFF.

This rearrangement joins TRBV5-1 to TRBJ2-3; possibly TRBD1 for D (6 bases). Trimming removed 7 bases from V and 2 bases from J, with 11 bases in between. Germline V lookup: CDR1 SGHRS, CDR2 YFSETQ. The CDR3 runs 13 residues. This CDR3 reads CASRRGDTDTQYF. The DNA of the CDR3 is TGCGCCAGCCGCAGGGGAGACACAGATACGCAGTATTTT.

A single count supports this clone. This chain joins TRBV5-6 and TRBJ2-5; D unclear. Germline V lookup: CDR1 SGHDT, CDR2 YYEEEE. V lost 4 bases and J 5 bases, leaving 6 bases between the germline ends. The CDR3 consists of 11 residues. The CDR3 DNA reads TGTGCCAGCAGCACATCGGAGACCCAGTACTTC. Its protein product is CASSTSETQYF.

CDR3 nucleotide sequence: TGTGCCAGCAGCCAAGATAGGGTCTCGATCTCTGGAAACACCATATATTTT. Amino acid sequence: CASSQDRVSISGNTIYF. V usage is TRBV4-2 and J usage is TRBJ1-3; D gene ambiguous. Germline lookup yields CDR1 LGHNA and CDR2 YNFKEQ. Trimming shortened V by 0 bases and J by 0 bases, and 12 bases separated the two germline ends. The CDR3 has 17 residues.

The V call is TRBV28, the J call TRBJ2-5, with D perhaps TRBD1 or TRBD2 (6 bases each). Trimming cost V 8 bases and J 5 bases, with 21 bases left between them. The CDR3 is 15 residues long. Germline CDR1 is MDHEN and CDR2 is SYDVKM. CDR3 DNA sequence: TGTGCCAGCCTCCTAGGCGGGACACCTGCGGAGACCCAGTACTTC. Translated: CASLLGGTPAETQYF.

This chain uses TRBV28 with TRBJ1-2; D is possibly TRBD1 (5 bases). This CDR3 comprises 14 residues. V lost 2 bases, J lost 4 bases, and 11 bases lay in between. Per germline, CDR1 MDHEN and CDR2 SYDVKM. CDR3 DNA sequence: TGTGCCAGCAGTTTACAGAGGGGTTCCTATGGCTACACCTTC. Translation gives CASSLQRGSYGYTF.

This clone occurred once. The chain links TRBV2 to TRBJ2-2; tentative D call: TRBD2 (5 bases). The ends were cut back, 7 bases at V and 9 bases at J, with 15 bases in the middle. Per the germline V gene, CDR1 is SNHLY and CDR2 is FYNNEI. This CDR3 comprises 13 residues. CDR3 region: CASNGLLVRELFF. In DNA form, the CDR3 reads TGTGCCAGCAACGGACTGCTAGTCCGGGAGCTGTTTTTT. Together with reference TRBV2 and TRBJ2-2, the CDR3 gives the full variable domain: EPEVTQTPSHQVTQMGQEVILRCVPISNHLYFYWYRQILGQKVEFLVSFYNNEISEKSEIFDDQFSVERPDGSNFTLKIRSTKLEDSAMYFCASNGLLVRELFFGEGSRLTVL.

CDR3 DNA: TGTGCCAGCAATATGGGGCTAAACGCAGATACGCAGTATTTT. Amino acids: CASNMGLNADTQYF. The chain joins TRBV28 to TRBJ2-3, with TRBD1 as a possible D gene (5 bases). Germline values: CDR1 MDHEN, CDR2 SYDVKM. Trimming took off 7 bases at V and 4 bases at J, with 15 bases between the two ends. The CDR3 spans 14 residues.

V usage is TRBV6-5 and J usage is TRBJ2-7; possible D gene TRBD1, 6 bases. CDR3 length: 14 residues. V was cut by 7 bases and J by 2 bases, with 15 bases left in between. The germline V gene encodes CDR1 MNHEY and CDR2 SVGAGI. CDR3 residues: CASKRQEGAYEQYF. DNA for the CDR3: TGTGCCAGCAAAAGACAGGAAGGAGCCTACGAGCAGTACTTC.

The chain combines TRBV5-1 with TRBJ2-1, with 12 bases fitting TRBD2. With 0 bases clipped from V and 7 bases from J, the junction kept 5 bases outside the gene matches. Germline lookup yields CDR1 SGHRS and CDR2 YFSETQ. The CDR3 is made up of 16 amino acids. The DNA for the CDR3 is TGCGCCAGCAGCTTGGTTCTAGCGGGAGGGGGGAATGAGCAGTTCTTC. Encoded protein: CASSLVLAGGGNEQFF.

V usage is TRBV7-3 and J usage is TRBJ1-2; no clear D gene. The V and J ends lost 1 base and 8 bases respectively, with 17 bases between them. The CDR3 spans 15 residues. Per germline, CDR1 SGHTA and CDR2 FQGTGA. The CDR3 protein is CASSLIGQEASGYTF. CDR3 bases: TGTGCCAGCAGCTTAATTGGTCAGGAGGCCTCCGGCTACACCTTC.

With respect to this clone: This CDR3 is also generated by other DNA sequences in the sample. V usage is TRBV2 and J usage is TRBJ2-1, with 8 positions matching TRBD2. J was trimmed by 15 bases and V by 3 bases; bases with no gene match: 19. The CDR3 contains 16 residues. Germline V CDR1 and CDR2: SNHLY, FYNNEI. CDR3 in amino acids: CASSEVAGSAIFGVFF. DNA for the CDR3: TGTGCCAGCAGTGAGGTAGCGGGGAGTGCTATTTTTGGTGTGTTCTTC. Variable domain in full (rest from reference TRBV2 and TRBJ2-1): EPEVTQTPSHQVTQMGQEVILRCVPISNHLYFYWYRQILGQKVEFLVSFYNNEISEKSEIFDDQFSVERPDGSNFTLKIRSTKLEDSAMYFCASSEVAGSAIFGVFFGPGTRLTVL.

The chain employs TRBV21-1 and TRBJ1-5. TRBV21-1 is deemed a pseudogene. CDR3 length equals 16 residues. The CDR3 region is CASSKEGHGGNQPQHF. CDR3 bases: TGTGCCAGCAGCAAAGAGGGTCACGGGGGCAATCAGCCCCAGCATTTT.